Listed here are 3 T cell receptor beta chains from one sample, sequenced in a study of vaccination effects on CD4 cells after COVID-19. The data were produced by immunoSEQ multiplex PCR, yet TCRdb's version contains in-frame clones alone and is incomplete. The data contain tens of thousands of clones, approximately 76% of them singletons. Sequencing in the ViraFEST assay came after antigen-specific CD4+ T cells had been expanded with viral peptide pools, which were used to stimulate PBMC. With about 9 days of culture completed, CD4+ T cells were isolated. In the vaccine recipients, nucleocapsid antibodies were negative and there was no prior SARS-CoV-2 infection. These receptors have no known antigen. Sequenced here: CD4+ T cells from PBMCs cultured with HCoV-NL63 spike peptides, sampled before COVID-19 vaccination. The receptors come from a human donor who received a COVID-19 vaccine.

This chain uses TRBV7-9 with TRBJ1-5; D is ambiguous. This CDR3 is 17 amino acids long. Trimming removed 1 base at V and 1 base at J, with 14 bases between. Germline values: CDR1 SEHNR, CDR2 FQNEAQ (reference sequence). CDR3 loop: CASSLGARDRSNQPQHF. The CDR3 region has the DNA TGTGCCAGCAGCTTAGGGGCTCGGGATCGCAGCAATCAGCCCCAGCATTTT.

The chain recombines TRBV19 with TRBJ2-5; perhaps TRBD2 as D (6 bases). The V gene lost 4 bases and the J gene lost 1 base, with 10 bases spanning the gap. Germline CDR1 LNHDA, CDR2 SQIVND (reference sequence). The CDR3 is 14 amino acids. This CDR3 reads CASSRPGSQETQYF. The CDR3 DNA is TGTGCCAGTAGTAGACCCGGGAGCCAAGAGACCCAGTACTTC.

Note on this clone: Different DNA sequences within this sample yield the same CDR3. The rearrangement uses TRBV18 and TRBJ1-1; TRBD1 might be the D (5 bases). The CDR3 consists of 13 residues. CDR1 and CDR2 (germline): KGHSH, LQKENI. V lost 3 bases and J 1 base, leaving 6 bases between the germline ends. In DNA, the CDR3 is TGTGCCAGCTCACCCGGACAGAACACTGAAGCTTTCTTT. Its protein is CASSPGQNTEAFF. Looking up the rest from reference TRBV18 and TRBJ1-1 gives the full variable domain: NAGVMQNPRHLVRRRGQEARLRCSPMKGHSHVYWYRQLPEEGLKFMVYLQKENIIDESGMPKERFSAEFPKEGPSILRIQQVVRGDSAAYFCASSPGQNTEAFFGQGTRLTVV.